The following is a T cell receptor (beta chain) sequence with its context. The data are from a study of blood T cell repertoires in COVID-19. At the level of the study: The cDNA or gDNA used as material had been derived from T cells, B-cell-depleted T cells, or PBMCs.

Germline V gene lookup returns CDR1 ENHRY and CDR2 SYGVKD. The CDR3 is 17 residues long. V was clipped by 7 bases and J by 3 bases; unmatched bases: 12. Sequenced by immunoSEQ multiplex PCR; TCRdb stores in-frame clones only, minus some. The sample consists of some 300,000 clones, nearly 90% of them appearing once. The sequence derives from a woman in her forties or fifties who had been exposed to COVID-19. V gene TRBV10-3 combines with J gene TRBJ2-3; 11 bases are a match to TRBD2. The sequencing sample was made of PBMCs or T cells enriched from blood (not recorded which). The CDR3 reads CAITTSGGAGGTDTQYF. The DNA of the CDR3 is TGTGCCATCACCACTAGCGGGGGCGCCGGGGGAACAGATACGCAGTATTTT.